The 24 T cell receptor beta chains given below trace back to one sample, sequenced in a study of CXCR3-negative and CXCR3-positive naive CD8 T cells. Study results and limitations: Naive cells positive for CXCR3 carried more hydrophobic TRB CDR3s than CXCR3-negative ones.

No cognate antigen is known for these TCRs. UMI-tagged TRB cDNA libraries were built via 5' RACE. TCRdb reprocessed the 5' RACE reads; each CDR3 protein has one entry and no DNA is given. The sample spans 150,000 to 180,000 distinct CDR3 sequences; the ten largest clones claim approximately 0.5%. The sequencing sample was made of naive CXCR3+ CD8+ T cells from blood. As for subset: CD45RO-CCR7+CD27+CD95- naive CD8+ T cells expressing CXCR3 (TNR3+). All receptors derive from a human donor in good health. Some clones in this sample may be carry-over from other donors' samples.

This sequence joins TRBV7-6 and TRBJ2-1; as DNA is missing, the TRBD1 call by TCRdb cannot be tested. This CDR3 has 15 amino acids. Germline V gene sequence: CDR1 SGHVS, CDR2 FNYEAQ. CDR3 sequence: CASSLGTVGGDEQFF. Together with reference TRBV7-6 and TRBJ2-1, the CDR3 gives the full variable domain: GAGVSQSPRYKVTKRGQDVALRCDPISGHVSLYWYRQALGQGPEFLTYFNYEAQQDKSGLPNDRFSAERPEGSISTLTIQRTEQRDSAMYRCASSLGTVGGDEQFFGPGTRLTVL.

J is TRBJ2-2 and V is TRBV6-5; TCRdb's D call, TRBD1, is unchecked because there is no DNA. The CDR3 is made up of 16 amino acids. Germline V CDR1 and CDR2: MNHEY, SVGAGI. The CDR3 spells CASSYRGQPNTGELFF.

The V call is TRBV4-1, the J call TRBJ1-1; TCRdb's D call of TRBD1 is untestable without DNA. CDR3 length: 15 residues. The germline gives CDR1 MGHRA, CDR2 YSYEKL. The CDR3 spells CASSSRETLITEAFF.

The chain employs TRBV29-1 and TRBJ1-1; TCRdb's assignment of TRBD1 cannot be checked, as there is no DNA. Germline V lookup: CDR1 SQVTM, CDR2 ANQGSEA. CDR3 size: 11 residues. The CDR3 sequence is CSVPGTAGLVF.

The chain has TRBV10-3 and TRBJ1-5; as DNA is missing, the TRBD1 call by TCRdb cannot be tested. CDR3 size: 15 residues. Looked up from germline, CDR1 is ENHRY and CDR2 is SYGVKD. CDR3 amino acids: CAISYPDRRNQPQHF.

The chain carries TRBV28 and TRBJ1-5. Germline lookup yields CDR1 MDHEN and CDR2 SYDVKM. The CDR3 extends over 19 amino acids. The CDR3 protein is CASSLSAGSFRRGDQPQHF.

The chain combines TRBV7-7 with TRBJ2-5; TCRdb's assignment of TRBD2 cannot be checked, as there is no DNA. Per the germline V gene, CDR1 is SSHAT and CDR2 is FNYEAQ (reference sequence). This CDR3 has 17 amino acids. CDR3 in amino acids: CASSPPGVAGAQETQYF. The full variable domain, rest sourced from reference TRBV7-7 and TRBJ2-5, is GAGVSQSPRYKVTKRGQDVTLRCDPISSHATLYWYQQALGQGPEFLTYFNYEAQPDKSGLPSDRFSAERPEGSISTLTIQRTEQRDSAMYRCASSPPGVAGAQETQYFGPGTRLLVL.

The CDR3 region is CASSILQGPTYEQYF. The rearrangement uses TRBV5-1 and TRBJ2-7; the TCRdb D gene call, TRBD1, has no DNA to confirm it. The germline V gene has CDR1 SGHRS and CDR2 YFSETQ. The CDR3 has 15 amino acids.

The chain links TRBV20-1 to TRBJ2-4; there is no DNA to check the TCRdb D call of TRBD1. Germline V gene data show CDR1 as DFQATT and CDR2 as SNEGSKA (reference sequence). This CDR3 is 14 amino acids long. CDR3 in amino acids: CSAGAGFAKNIQYF.

The V gene is TRBV19, the J gene TRBJ2-7; no DNA is available, so the TRBD1 call from TCRdb remains unchecked. Germline CDR1 is LNHDA and CDR2 is SQIVND (reference sequence). CDR3 length equals 15 residues. CDR3 amino acids: CASSIGSRGGHEQYF.

This chain links TRBV7-3 with TRBJ2-5. Germline CDR1 is SGHTA and CDR2 is FQGTGA. CDR3 length equals 14 residues. CDR3 residues: CASSSTGFQETQYF.

V and J are TRBV29-1 and TRBJ2-1; TCRdb outputs TRBD1, but without DNA this stays unchecked. From germline, CDR1 is SQVTM and CDR2 ANQGSEA. The CDR3 runs 15 residues. This CDR3 is CSVSGNDRNYNEQFF.

V usage is TRBV7-9 and J usage is TRBJ2-7; lacking DNA, the TRBD1 call made by TCRdb goes unchecked. CDR3 size: 15 residues. CDR1 SEHNR and CDR2 FQNEAQ come from the germline V gene (reference sequence). CDR3 region: CASSPMGTGSYEQYF.

The chain joins TRBV11-2 to TRBJ2-7. Germline-derived CDR1 and CDR2 are SGHAT and FQNNGV. This CDR3 is 11 amino acids long. The CDR3 here is CASSQSREQYF.

The rearrangement links TRBV6-6 to TRBJ2-7. The CDR3 is 16 amino acids. Germline CDR1 reads MNHNY; CDR2 reads SVGAGI (reference sequence). CDR3 loop: CASSYDSSYDSYEQYF.

The V and J genes are TRBV29-1 and TRBJ1-2; TCRdb outputs TRBD1, but without DNA this stays unchecked. This CDR3 has 14 amino acids. Germline lookup yields CDR1 SQVTM and CDR2 ANQGSEA. The CDR3 protein is CSVESPGQGYGYTF.

This sequence joins TRBV4-1 and TRBJ1-1; the TCRdb call, TRBD1, lacks DNA for checking. Germline CDR1 is MGHRA and CDR2 is YSYEKL. This CDR3 is built from 17 residues. CDR3 in amino acids: CANLTIFRGRKNTEAFF.

This sequence joins TRBV12-3 or TRBV12-4 and TRBJ2-3; TCRdb reports TRBD1, a call that lacks DNA to check it against. This CDR3 comprises 12 residues. The CDR3 loop reads CASSQGRDTQYF.

The chain links TRBV20-1 to TRBJ2-7. The CDR3 is made up of 15 amino acids. Germline V gene data show CDR1 as DFQATT and CDR2 as SNEGSKA (reference sequence). The CDR3 sequence: CSARDFVGDSYEQYF.

This sequence joins TRBV4-3 and TRBJ2-3. This CDR3 has 15 residues. Germline V gene data show CDR1 as LGHNA and CDR2 as YSLEER. Here the CDR3 reads CASRHDSTSTDTQYF.

The chain combines TRBV5-1 with TRBJ2-7; TCRdb names TRBD1, which stays unverified in the absence of DNA. CDR3 length: 14 amino acids. Germline CDR1 SGHRS, CDR2 YFSETQ. The CDR3 protein is CASSWGSGVGEQYF.

The chain uses TRBV29-1 and TRBJ2-1; TCRdb picks TRBD2, but there is no DNA to check that call. The CDR3 loop spans 17 amino acids. CDR1 is SQVTM, CDR2 ANQGSEA, per germline. CDR3 protein: CSVEDPRHQNYRNEQFF.

This chain joins TRBV7-9 and TRBJ1-1; TCRdb lists TRBD1, though no DNA is available to test this call. Germline V lookup: CDR1 SEHNR, CDR2 FQNEAQ (reference sequence). The CDR3 totals 14 residues. CDR3 loop: CASSRPQGLAEAFF. Supplemented by reference TRBV7-9 and TRBJ1-1, the full variable domain reads DTGVSQNPRHKITKRGQNVTFRCDPISEHNRLYWYRQTLGQGPEFLTYFQNEAQLEKSRLLSDRFSAERPKGSFSTLEIQRTEQGDSAMYLCASSRPQGLAEAFFGQGTRLTVV.

The chain combines TRBV28 with TRBJ1-2; TCRdb proposes TRBD1, but this gene call is untestable without DNA. CDR3 length equals 14 residues. The germline gives CDR1 MDHEN, CDR2 SYDVKM. This CDR3 is CASSSQGTNYGYTF.